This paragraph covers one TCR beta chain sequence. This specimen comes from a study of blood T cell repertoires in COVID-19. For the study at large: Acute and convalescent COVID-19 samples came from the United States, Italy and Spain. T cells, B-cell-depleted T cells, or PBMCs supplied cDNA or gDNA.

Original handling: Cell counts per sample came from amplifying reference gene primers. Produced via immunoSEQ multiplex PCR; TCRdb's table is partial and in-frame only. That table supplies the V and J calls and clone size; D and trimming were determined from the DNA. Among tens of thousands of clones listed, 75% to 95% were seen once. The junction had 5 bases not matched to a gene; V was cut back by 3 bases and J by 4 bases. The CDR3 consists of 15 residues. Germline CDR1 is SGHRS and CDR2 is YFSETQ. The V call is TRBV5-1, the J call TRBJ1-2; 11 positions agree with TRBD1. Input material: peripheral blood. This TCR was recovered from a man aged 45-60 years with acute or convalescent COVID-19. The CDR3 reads CASSYGTGGGYGYTF. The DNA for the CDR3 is TGCGCCAGCAGCTACGGGACAGGGGGTGGCTATGGCTACACCTTC.